This TCR beta chain emerged from a study of control samples from healthy donors and cancer patients. The assay was immunoSEQ multiplex PCR, and TCRdb's table has in-frame clones only and misses some. The table has some 22,000 clones, 84% seen once. This CDR3 is built from 12 residues. Trimming took off 3 bases at V and 1 base at J, with 3 bases between the two ends. The sequence was obtained from a man in his 60s with colorectal cancer. Sample: PBMCs. This sequence joins TRBV12-3 or TRBV12-4 and TRBJ1-1; no firm D call. The CDR3 protein is CASSFQNTEAFF. The DNA of the CDR3 is TGTGCCAGCAGTTTCCAGAACACTGAAGCTTTCTTT.